This TCR beta chain comes out of a study of identical twins. Every one of the donors was a healthy Caucasian. V lost 0 bases to trimming and J lost 3 bases; unmatched junction nucleotides: 7. Per the germline V gene, CDR1 is LGHNA and CDR2 is YSLEER. This CDR3 has 18 residues. This clonotype occurred a few times. Each CDR3 protein is one row after TCRdb ran MiXCR on the 5' RACE reads. The data contain about 690,000 distinct CDR3 sequences, 5.5% to 6.5% of them singletons. The sample was naive T cells sorted from blood. J is TRBJ2-3 and V is TRBV4-3, with 12 bases aligning to TRBD2. The clonotype was recovered from a man younger than 30 in good health. In nucleotides, the CDR3 is TGCGCCAGCAGCCAAGAGACTAGCGGGAGAGCGGCGACAGATACGCAGTATTTT. Its translation: CASSQETSGRAATDTQYF.